The 27 T cell receptor beta chains below were found in one sample sequenced in a study of regulatory and conventional T cells in RAG deficiency. Regulatory T cells were sorted from blood as CD4+ CD25-high CD127-low cells. TCRdb's table, derived via immunoSEQ multiplex PCR, lists solely in-frame clones and lacks some. The table records around 29,000 clones, 85% to 95% of them present only once. The same sample was also studied in work on regulatory T cells. This second study says: The primer mix had 52 TRBV and 13 TRBJ primers.

Sequenced: Tregs sorted from blood. The source of these receptors is a human donor in good health.

CDR3 residues: CASSLARDASNYGYTF. In DNA form, the CDR3 reads TGTGCCAGCAGCTTAGCCAGGGACGCCTCTAACTATGGCTACACCTTC. V and J are TRBV7-9 and TRBJ1-2; D is possibly TRBD1 (5 bases). The CDR3 loop spans 16 amino acids. Trimming pared 0 bases from V and 0 bases from J, leaving 11 bases between. Looked up from germline, CDR1 is SEHNR and CDR2 is FQNEAQ (reference sequence).

The CDR3: CASSIQGYSGNTIYF. The CDR3 bases are TGTGCCAGTAGTATTCAGGGATACTCTGGAAACACCATATATTTT. The gene calls are TRBV19 and TRBJ1-3, with a possible D match to TRBD1 (5 bases). From germline, CDR1 is LNHDA and CDR2 SQIVND (reference sequence). V was cut by 3 bases and J by 0 bases, with 9 bases left in between. This CDR3 is built from 15 residues.

The chain recombines TRBV5-6 with TRBJ2-3; the D is unclear. This CDR3 is built from 13 residues. The V end was cut by 3 bases, the J end by 6 bases, with 11 bases between. Per the germline V gene, CDR1 is SGHDT and CDR2 is YYEEEE. CDR3 DNA: TGTGCCAGCAGCTGGGCAAGATGGGATACGCAGTATTTT. It codes for CASSWARWDTQYF. The full variable domain, its missing parts supplied by reference TRBV5-6 and TRBJ2-3, is DAGVTQSPTHLIKTRGQQVTLRCSPKSGHDTVSWYQQALGQGPQFIFQYYEEEERQRGNFPDRFSGHQFPNYSSELNVNALLLGDSALYLCASSWARWDTQYFGPGTRLTVL.

The chain carries TRBV6-6 and TRBJ2-7, with 9 bases lining up with TRBD1. Germline assignment: CDR1 MNHNY and CDR2 SVGAGI (reference sequence). The length of the CDR3 is 15 residues. V was pared by 4 bases and J by 2 bases, with 6 bases of the junction left unmatched. The CDR3 DNA reads as TGTGCCAGCAGTTGGGGACAGGGCCGTACCTACGAGCAGTACTTC. Its translation is CASSWGQGRTYEQYF.

This clone was recorded once. V usage is TRBV15 and J usage is TRBJ2-7; maybe TRBD1 (5 bases). V lost 0 bases and J 6 bases, leaving 12 bases between the germline ends. The CDR3 length is 14 residues. Germline assignment: CDR1 LNHNV and CDR2 YYDKDF (reference sequence). CDR3 amino acids: CATSRDISRAEQYF. CDR3 nucleotide sequence: TGTGCCACCAGCAGAGATATCAGCAGGGCCGAGCAGTACTTC.

V and J are TRBV5-1 and TRBJ2-5, with D possibly matching TRBD2 (7 bases). The CDR3 consists of 17 residues. The ends were cut back, 2 bases at V and 2 bases at J, with 19 bases in the middle. Germline V gene data show CDR1 as SGHRS and CDR2 as YFSETQ. DNA for the CDR3: TGCGCCAGCAGCTTTGGTGTAGGCGGGGGCCCACAAGAGACCCAGTACTTC. As protein: CASSFGVGGGPQETQYF. The full variable domain, in which reference TRBV5-1 and TRBJ2-5 provide the parts outside the CDR3, is KAGVTQTPRYLIKTRGQQVTLSCSPISGHRSVSWYQQTPGQGLQFLFEYFSETQRNKGNFPGRFSGRQFSNSRSEMNVSTLELGDSALYLCASSFGVGGGPQETQYFGPGTRLLVL.

The chain carries TRBV5-1 and TRBJ1-2; tentatively, D is TRBD1 (5 bases). Deletions cut 0 bases from V and 5 bases from J, with 17 bases between. In germline, CDR1 is SGHRS, CDR2 YFSETQ. CDR3 length: 16 amino acids. CDR3 in amino acids: CASSLDPLSRVYGYTF. CDR3 nucleotide sequence: TGCGCCAGCAGCTTGGATCCCCTTAGCAGGGTGTATGGCTACACCTTC.

The chain combines TRBV11-1 with TRBJ2-1, with a tentative D call TRBD2 (5 bases). Germline CDR1 is SGHAT and CDR2 is FQDESV (reference sequence). V gave up 3 bases and J gave up 8 bases, with 20 bases separating them. The CDR3 spans 16 residues. CDR3 bases: TGTGCCAGCAGCTTGGGGTGGACTCCCATCAACCATGAGCAGTTCTTC. It is translated as CASSLGWTPINHEQFF.

The rearrangement links TRBV6-1 to TRBJ1-5; D is unresolved. CDR3 size: 18 residues. Between the trimmed V and J ends, which lost 2 bases and 0 bases, there was a span of 17 bases. Germline CDR1 is MNHNS and CDR2 is SASEGT. The CDR3 nucleotides read TGTGCCAGCAGTGAATTTGGACCGAGGACTTATAGCAATCAGCCCCAGCATTTT. This translates into CASSEFGPRTYSNQPQHF.

The J gene is TRBJ1-4, the V gene TRBV5-1, with D hard to call. CDR1 and CDR2 (germline): SGHRS, YFSETQ. Trimming stripped 4 bases from V and 7 bases from J, with 14 bases between. The CDR3 has 14 residues. The CDR3 loop is CASSHDVGGEKLFF. The DNA of the CDR3 is TGCGCCAGCAGCCACGATGTAGGAGGTGAAAAACTGTTTTTT.

In its sample, this clone was seen once. This chain links TRBV4-1 with TRBJ2-1; 10 nucleotides line up with TRBD2. V lost 2 bases to trimming and J lost 0 bases; unmatched junction nucleotides: 4. The CDR3 sequence is 17 residues long. The V gene's germline CDR1 is MGHRA and CDR2 YSYEKL. The CDR3 DNA reads TGCGCCAGCAGCCAATTTAGACTAGCGGGCTCCTACAATGAGCAGTTCTTC. Translation gives CASSQFRLAGSYNEQFF.

This chain uses TRBV29-1 with TRBJ1-2; maybe TRBD1 (5 bases). CDR1 is SQVTM and CDR2 is ANQGSEA in the germline V gene. V was shortened by 6 bases and J by 3 bases, with 8 bases between the two germline ends. The CDR3 length is 11 residues. The chain's CDR3 is CSVPGDYGYTF. CDR3 nucleotide sequence: TGCAGCGTCCCGGGGGACTATGGCTACACCTTC.

This rearrangement joins TRBV7-8 to TRBJ1-2, with 10 bases lining up with TRBD1. CDR3 size: 16 residues. Germline lookup yields CDR1 SGHVS and CDR2 FQNEAQ. The trim removed 1 base at V and 7 bases at J, leaving 9 bases unmatched. CDR3 in DNA: TGTGCCAGCAGCTTAGGGGACAGGGGCTTTTTGGGTGGCTACACCTTC. Its translation: CASSLGDRGFLGGYTF.

The rearrangement links TRBV5-4 to TRBJ2-2; D gene ambiguous. This CDR3 spans 12 amino acids. V was clipped by 2 bases and J by 6 bases, with 5 bases between them. Germline V CDR1 and CDR2: SGHNT, YYREEE (reference sequence). The chain's CDR3 is CASSFVAGELFF. CDR3 nucleotides: TGTGCCAGCAGCTTTGTCGCCGGGGAGCTGTTTTTT.

The J gene is TRBJ1-1, the V gene TRBV11-3; D is ambiguous. Germline assignment: CDR1 SGHNT and CDR2 YENEEA. The CDR3 runs 13 residues. V lost 5 bases, J lost 6 bases, and 13 bases lay in between. The CDR3, as DNA: TGTGCCAGCAGCGTTGTCCCCCTCGCTGAAGCTTTCTTT. Protein product: CASSVVPLAEAFF.

The chain recombines TRBV10-1 with TRBJ1-6; perhaps TRBD1 as D (5 bases). Germline loops: CDR1 WNHNN, CDR2 SYGVQD (reference sequence). The CDR3 has 13 amino acids. V was cut by 0 bases and J by 11 bases, with 8 bases left in between. CDR3 sequence: CASSESTRAPLHF. The CDR3 DNA reads TGCGCCAGCAGTGAGTCGACCAGGGCACCCCTCCACTTT.

This rearrangement joins TRBV18 to TRBJ1-2, with D unclear. The CDR3 covers 16 residues. Trimming took off 0 bases at V and 5 bases at J, with 16 bases between the two ends. Germline V lookup: CDR1 KGHSH, CDR2 LQKENI. The CDR3 DNA sequence: TGTGCCAGCTCACCACCCATTCATGGAGAAGATTATGGCTACACCTTC. It is translated as CASSPPIHGEDYGYTF.

V and J are TRBV6-1 and TRBJ1-2, with D unresolved. V was shortened by 0 bases and J by 7 bases, with 9 bases between the two germline ends. Germline V CDR1 and CDR2: MNHNS, SASEGT. The CDR3 runs to 13 residues. Here the CDR3 DNA reads TGTGCCAGCAGTGAAGCAATGGGCGCTGGCTACACCTTC. Protein product: CASSEAMGAGYTF.

V gene TRBV7-9 combines with J gene TRBJ2-1; D is possibly TRBD1 (6 bases). Trimming left V 5 bases short and J 6 bases short, with 20 bases between. The CDR3 has 16 residues. CDR1 and CDR2 from the germline V gene are SEHNR and FQNEAQ (reference sequence). CDR3 nucleotide sequence: TGTGCCAGCAGCCTCCAGGGAAGGACAGCTATCAATGAGCAGTTCTTC. Translating gives CASSLQGRTAINEQFF.

The chain is built from TRBV11-1 and TRBJ2-5, with 7 bases aligning to TRBD1. The CDR3 runs 15 residues. The germline CDR1 and CDR2 sequences are SGHAT and FQDESV (reference sequence). The J segment lost 7 bases and the V segment lost 3 bases, leaving 11 bases of the junction unmatched. This chain's CDR3 is CASSFWGQRSGTQYF. The DNA for the CDR3 is TGTGCCAGCAGCTTCTGGGGACAGCGATCGGGGACCCAGTACTTC. Using reference TRBV11-1 and TRBJ2-5 for the parts outside the CDR3, the full variable domain is EAEVAQSPRYKITEKSQAVAFWCDPISGHATLYWYRQILGQGPELLVQFQDESVVDDSQLPKDRFSAERLKGVDSTLKIQPAELGDSAMYLCASSFWGQRSGTQYFGPGTRLLVL.

This chain joins TRBV7-2 and TRBJ1-3, with TRBD1 matching over 7 bases. The germline gives CDR1 SGHTA, CDR2 FQGNSA. Trimming took 5 bases from V and 2 from J; bases not matched to a gene: 9. The CDR3 has 16 residues. The CDR3 DNA reads as TGTGCCAGCAGCCCCCGTGGACAGGCAACTGGAAACACCATATATTTT. Protein product: CASSPRGQATGNTIYF.

For the CDR3, the DNA is TGTGCCAGCAGCCTGGGTTTATATAATTCACCCCTCCACTTT. Translation gives CASSLGLYNSPLHF. This chain connects TRBV25-1 to TRBJ1-6; D gene uncertain. The CDR3 spans 14 residues. V lost 6 bases to trimming and J lost 4 bases, with 10 bases between them. CDR1 is MGHDK, CDR2 SYGVNS, per germline.

This chain links TRBV11-3 with TRBJ2-2; tentatively, D is TRBD1 (6 bases). This CDR3 spans 18 amino acids. V was shortened by 1 base and J by 3 bases, with 18 bases between the two germline ends. Germline assignment: CDR1 SGHNT and CDR2 YENEEA. Here the CDR3 DNA reads TGTGCCAGCAGCTTAGCTTATCCTGGGGGCGAGGACACCGGGGAGCTGTTTTTT. Protein sequence: CASSLAYPGGEDTGELFF.

The rearrangement joins TRBV25-1 to TRBJ2-7; D unclear. Germline CDR1 reads MGHDK; CDR2 reads SYGVNS. The germline V and J ends were trimmed by 5 bases and 5 bases, with 13 bases remaining between them. There are 13 residues in the CDR3. The CDR3 coding sequence is TGTGCCAGCAGTAGACTTAGGAGCCACGAGCAGTACTTC. Its protein product is CASSRLRSHEQYF.

This clone was detected a few times. This rearrangement joins TRBV6-1 to TRBJ2-7; D perhaps matches TRBD2 (5 bases). Trimming cost V 2 bases and J 5 bases, with 13 bases left between them. Per the germline V gene, CDR1 is MNHNS and CDR2 is SASEGT. The length of the CDR3 is 14 residues. The CDR3 here is CASSEYLRTDEQYF. The CDR3 nucleotides read TGTGCCAGCAGTGAATATTTAAGGACTGACGAGCAGTACTTC.

The genes are TRBV5-1 and TRBJ2-5, with D possibly matching TRBD2 (6 bases). The CDR3 has 13 amino acids. V was trimmed by 4 bases and J by 5 bases, leaving 12 bases between them. CDR1 and CDR2 from the germline V gene are SGHRS and YFSETQ. The CDR3 loop is CASSVTEGETQYF. The CDR3 DNA reads as TGCGCCAGCAGCGTCACGGAGGGGGAGACCCAGTACTTC.

The chain has TRBV5-1 and TRBJ1-1, with unresolved D. V lost 0 bases to trimming and J lost 7 bases, with 13 bases between them. In germline, CDR1 is SGHRS, CDR2 YFSETQ. The CDR3 has 14 residues. The CDR3 here is CASSLGRGRSEAFF. The CDR3 DNA follows: TGCGCCAGCAGCTTGGGTCGGGGAAGGAGTGAAGCTTTCTTT.